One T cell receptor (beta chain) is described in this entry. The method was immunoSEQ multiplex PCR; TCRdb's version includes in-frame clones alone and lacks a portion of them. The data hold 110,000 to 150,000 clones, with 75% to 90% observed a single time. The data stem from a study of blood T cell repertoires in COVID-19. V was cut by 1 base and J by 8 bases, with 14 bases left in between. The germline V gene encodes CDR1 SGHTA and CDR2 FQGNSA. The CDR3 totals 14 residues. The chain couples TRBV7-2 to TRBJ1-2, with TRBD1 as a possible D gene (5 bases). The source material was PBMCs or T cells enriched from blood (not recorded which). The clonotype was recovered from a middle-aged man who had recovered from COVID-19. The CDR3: CASSLVGGDLGYTF. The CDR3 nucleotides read TGTGCCAGCAGCTTAGTCGGGGGAGATTTGGGCTACACCTTC.